This T cell receptor beta chain was sequenced for a study of T cells in Graves' hyperthyroidism and ophthalmopathy. This CDR3 spans 14 amino acids. V was shortened by 5 bases and J by 5 bases, with 16 bases between the two germline ends. The V gene's germline CDR1 is SGHTA and CDR2 FQGTGA. This clonotype appeared many times. What was amplified from RNA transcripts were TCR beta CDR3 regions. First-round RT-PCR with HTBI primers amplified the TCR CDR3 region. MiXCR was run by TCRdb on the multiplex PCR reads, yielding one entry per CDR3 protein. The sample shows roughly 510,000 distinct CDR3 sequences, 40% to 55% of them seen only once.

This TCR came from an adult woman with Graves' disease, either hyperthyroidism or ophthalmopathy (not recorded which). Sequencing used peripheral blood or thyroid tissue (not recorded which). The rearrangement joins TRBV7-3 to TRBJ2-7, with D unresolved. The CDR3 DNA follows: TGTGCCAGCAGCCTGGGAAACCCCAGCAACGAGCAGTACTTC. Translating gives CASSLGNPSNEQYF.